The 26 T cell receptor beta chains given below trace back to one sample, sequenced in a study of regulatory T cells in long-lasting Graves disease. Time point indicated: persistent/refractory GD, antithyroid drugs over 5 years with positive TRAb. PBMCs provided the RNA from which the TCR library was made. Building of the TCR beta libraries involved iRepertoire HTBI primers and Arm-PCR of CDR3 regions. TCRdb fed the multiplex PCR reads into MiXCR, producing one record per CDR3 protein. The sample contains approximately 360,000 distinct CDR3 sequences, less than 30% of which appear only once. Sequenced material: peripheral blood mononuclear cells (PBMCs), taken when the disease was refractory, from a patient treated with antithyroid drugs. The receptors stem from a woman in her thirties or forties with Graves disease.

The V call is TRBV6-1, the J call TRBJ2-3; 10 nucleotides agree with TRBD2. The CDR3 length is 12 residues. The trim removed 6 bases at V and 8 bases at J, leaving 2 bases unmatched. CDR1 and CDR2 (germline): MNHNS, SASEGT. The CDR3 here is CASSGLAVTQYF. The CDR3 DNA follows: TGTGCCAGCAGCGGACTAGCGGTTACGCAGTATTTT.

This clonotype was seen many times. The CDR3 bases are TGCAGCGTCAGCAGACAGGGGTACCTTCAGACCCAGTACTTC. This translates into CSVSRQGYLQTQYF. The chain is built from TRBV29-1 and TRBJ2-5; 8 bases line up with TRBD1. J lost 6 bases, V lost 6 bases, and 12 bases had no gene match. In germline, CDR1 is SQVTM, CDR2 ANQGSEA. This CDR3 spans 14 amino acids.

In its sample, this clonotype was seen many times. V is TRBV20-1 and J is TRBJ1-2, with TRBD1 as a possible D gene (5 bases). The CDR3 totals 14 residues. Looked up from germline, CDR1 is DFQATT and CDR2 is SNEGSKA (reference sequence). V was shortened by 3 bases and J by 1 base, with 12 bases between the two germline ends. As DNA, the CDR3 is TGCAGTGCTAGGGTTCAGGGATATAACTATGGCTACACCTTC. Its translation: CSARVQGYNYGYTF.

This clonotype has at least ten counts. V gene TRBV6-5 combines with J gene TRBJ2-7, with a tentative D call TRBD1 (6 bases). Germline CDR1 MNHEY, CDR2 SVGAGI. The CDR3 spans 14 residues. With 0 bases removed from V and 7 bases from J, the gap between germline ends came to 13 bases. The CDR3 here is CASSYSKGGIEQYF. CDR3 DNA: TGTGCCAGCAGTTACTCGAAAGGGGGAATAGAGCAGTACTTC.

This clonotype was seen at least ten times. The chain joins TRBV6-1 to TRBJ1-5, with D tentatively TRBD1 (6 bases). Germline V CDR1 and CDR2: MNHNS, SASEGT. V was cut by 4 bases and J by 1 base, with 20 bases left in between. The CDR3 runs 18 residues. CDR3 nucleotide sequence: TGTGCCAGCAGTGCACAGGGTTCGGGTTACTCAAGCAATCAGCCCCAGCATTTT. It specifies CASSAQGSGYSSNQPQHF.

The V gene is TRBV5-1, the J gene TRBJ2-2; either TRBD1 or TRBD2 may fit D (6 bases each). V shed 0 bases and J shed 4 bases, with 13 bases lying between them. CDR1 and CDR2 (germline): SGHRS, YFSETQ. This CDR3 contains 16 residues. As DNA, the CDR3 is TGCGCCAGCAGCTTGGAGGGGGGAGGCTTCACCGGGGAGCTGTTTTTT. Translating gives CASSLEGGGFTGELFF.

Note on this clonotype: With a much larger clone just one base away, this may be a read error. The chain uses TRBV2 and TRBJ1-5; D remains ambiguous. The CDR3 has 12 residues. The V gene's germline CDR1 is SNHLY and CDR2 FYNNEI. The CDR3 DNA is TGTGCCAGCAGTGAGAGCGGTCAGCTCCAGCATTTT. Translated, it gives CASSESGQLQHF.

This clonotype was found many times. The chain uses TRBV2 and TRBJ2-7; D possibly corresponds to TRBD1 (6 bases). The CDR3 consists of 14 residues. V was pared by 3 bases and J by 3 bases, with 12 bases between. Germline CDR1 is SNHLY and CDR2 is FYNNEI. The CDR3 bases are TGTGCCAGCAGTGACAGGGGCAAACTCTACGAGCAGTACTTC. Translating gives CASSDRGKLYEQYF.

This clonotype has ten or more counts. V and J are TRBV6-1 and TRBJ2-5; no reliable D call. This CDR3 contains 12 residues. Germline loops: CDR1 MNHNS, CDR2 SASEGT. V lost 6 bases, J lost 7 bases, and 12 bases lay in between. In nucleotides, the CDR3 is TGTGCCAGCAGCCCCGACTTGGTGACCCAGTACTTC. Protein sequence: CASSPDLVTQYF.

Worth noting for this clonotype: A read error may be the cause here, since a much bigger clone is one base away. The rearrangement joins TRBV12-3 or TRBV12-4 to TRBJ2-2; 7 bases line up with TRBD1. The CDR3 spans 14 residues. The CDR3 region is CASIGTANTGEPFF. The CDR3 DNA reads as TGTGCCAGCATTGGGACAGCGAACACCGGGGAGCCGTTTTTT.

This clonotype was detected ten times or more. The V and J genes are TRBV28 and TRBJ2-7; D might be TRBD1 (7 bases). V lost 2 bases to trimming and J lost 2 bases, with 16 bases between them. The CDR3 totals 16 residues. Germline V gene lookup returns CDR1 MDHEN and CDR2 SYDVKM. CDR3 residues: CASSLRLEGAAYEQYF. The CDR3 DNA reads TGTGCCAGCAGTTTAAGATTGGAGGGGGCGGCCTACGAGCAGTACTTC.

The chain uses TRBV27 and TRBJ1-2; 7 bases line up with TRBD1. This CDR3 has 15 amino acids. From germline, CDR1 is MNHEY and CDR2 SMNVEV (reference sequence). V lost 6 bases to trimming and J lost 3 bases; unmatched junction nucleotides: 10. The CDR3 nucleotides are TGTGCCAGCAGAATGCAAGGGGGCGTCGACTATGGCTACACCTTC. It translates to CASRMQGGVDYGYTF.

This clonotype was recorded only once. J is TRBJ1-6 and V is TRBV10-3, with D unresolved. This CDR3 is 14 amino acids long. Looked up from germline, CDR1 is ENHRY and CDR2 is SYGVKD. Deletions cut 10 bases from V and 7 bases from J, with 17 bases between. The CDR3 DNA follows: TGTGCCACTTCGTCTCCTCCGGCGAATTCACCCCTCCACTTT. Encoded protein: CATSSPPANSPLHF.

This clonotype showed up just a few times. The chain combines TRBV7-9 with TRBJ2-7, with D unresolved. CDR1 is SEHNR and CDR2 is FQNEAQ in the germline V gene (reference sequence). Trimming left V 5 bases short and J 5 bases short, with 10 bases between. The CDR3 covers 12 residues. CDR3 residues: CASSSMYHEQYF. CDR3 nucleotide sequence: TGTGCCAGCAGCAGTATGTACCACGAGCAGTACTTC.

The rearrangement links TRBV20-1 to TRBJ2-1; D might be TRBD2 (5 bases). Germline V lookup: CDR1 DFQATT, CDR2 SNEGSKA (reference sequence). V was cut by 1 base and J by 7 bases, with 14 bases left in between. This CDR3 comprises 14 residues. Here the CDR3 reads CSARASTWTNEQFF. The CDR3, as DNA: TGCAGTGCTAGAGCAAGCACTTGGACTAATGAGCAGTTCTTC.

The chain carries TRBV12-5 and TRBJ2-1; 7 nucleotides line up with TRBD2. J lost 7 bases, V lost 0 bases, and 15 bases had no gene match. CDR3 length: 18 amino acids. Germline CDR1 is LGHNT and CDR2 is FRNRAP. Written as DNA, the CDR3 is TGTGCTAGTGGTTTGGTTACGATTGGGGGGGAGGGCCAGAATGAGCAGTTCTTC. Its protein is CASGLVTIGGEGQNEQFF.

This clonotype was seen many times. The rearrangement joins TRBV12-3 or TRBV12-4 to TRBJ2-7, with D perhaps TRBD1 (6 bases). The V end lost 2 bases, the J end lost 7 bases, and 15 bases lay between the germline ends. This CDR3 has 14 residues. The CDR3 nucleotides are TGTGCCAGCAGTTTATTAGGGGGAGCAGGGGAGCAGTACTTC. It is translated as CASSLLGGAGEQYF.

The chain uses TRBV2 and TRBJ1-1, with D perhaps matching TRBD1 (5 bases). The CDR3 has 16 amino acids. Trimming cost V 6 bases and J 6 bases, with 23 bases left between them. From germline, CDR1 is SNHLY and CDR2 FYNNEI. DNA of the CDR3: TGTGCCAGCAGGGACCCAAGGGCTTCGGGGGACCCTGAAGCTTTCTTT. As protein: CASRDPRASGDPEAFF. The variable domain in full, with the rest retrieved from reference TRBV2 and TRBJ1-1, is EPEVTQTPSHQVTQMGQEVILRCVPISNHLYFYWYRQILGQKVEFLVSFYNNEISEKSEIFDDQFSVERPDGSNFTLKIRSTKLEDSAMYFCASRDPRASGDPEAFFGQGTRLTVV.

This clonotype was recorded at least ten times. This chain connects TRBV28 to TRBJ1-2; 9 bases are shared with TRBD1. V lost 5 bases, J lost 8 bases, and 12 bases stayed unmatched. The length of the CDR3 is 15 residues. The germline CDR1 and CDR2 sequences are MDHEN and SYDVKM. CDR3 sequence reads: CASSLTGTGLAGYTF. The CDR3, as DNA: TGTGCCAGCAGTCTAACCGGGACAGGGTTAGCAGGCTACACCTTC.

Comments on this clonotype: An end of the junction does not agree with germline; a read error may underlie this. The chain couples TRBV6-6 to TRBJ2-7; D might be TRBD1 (5 bases). The CDR3 covers 17 residues. Germline V gives CDR1 MNHNY, CDR2 SVGAGI (reference sequence). The CDR3 spells CASSYSIIGVESYERYF. In nucleotides, the CDR3 is TGTGCCAGCAGTTACTCGATCATAGGGGTGGAATCCTACGAGCGGTACTTC.

The rearrangement uses TRBV7-2 and TRBJ2-7; the match to TRBD2 covers 14 bases. CDR1 is SGHTA and CDR2 is FQGNSA in the germline V gene. The CDR3 spans 18 residues. V lost 4 bases and J lost 2; bases outside the gene matches: 10. The CDR3 nucleotides are TGTGCCAGCAGCTCCGATCGCCTGACTAGCGGGAGGGCCTACGAGCAGTACTTC. Protein product: CASSSDRLTSGRAYEQYF.

Points on this clonotype: A much bigger clone sits one base away, suggesting this may be a read error. The genes are TRBV3-1 and TRBJ1-4, with D unresolved. This CDR3 spans 14 amino acids. The germline V gene has CDR1 LGHDT and CDR2 YNNKEL (reference sequence). The CDR3 DNA is TGTGCCAGCAGCCATACTTCCGGTGCGGAAAAACTGCTTTTT. Translated, it gives CASSHTSGAEKLLF.

This clonotype has just one count. The V and J genes are TRBV5-1 and TRBJ2-7; 9 bases line up with TRBD2. With 4 bases clipped from V and 5 bases from J, the junction kept 10 bases outside the gene matches. This CDR3 contains 15 residues. Germline-derived CDR1 and CDR2 are SGHRS and YFSETQ. The chain's CDR3 is CASSITGTSRHEQYF. In DNA form, the CDR3 reads TGCGCCAGCAGCATTACCGGGACTAGCCGCCACGAGCAGTACTTC.

This chain links TRBV7-9 with TRBJ2-7, with TRBD2 matching over 7 bases. Germline CDR1 SEHNR, CDR2 FQNEAQ (reference sequence). The CDR3 has 12 residues. CDR3 DNA: TGTGCTGTTGGCCCCAGGGAGGGCGAGCAGTACTTC. Encoded protein: CAVGPREGEQYF. Supplemented by reference TRBV7-9 and TRBJ2-7, the full variable domain reads DTGVSQNPRHKITKRGQNVTFRCDPISEHNRLYWYRQTLGQGPEFLTYFQNEAQLEKSRLLSDRFSAERPKGSFSTLEIQRTEQGDSAMYLCAVGPREGEQYFGPGTRLTVT.

This clonotype was seen only once. A much larger clone is a single base away; this may be a read error. The chain has TRBV12-3 or TRBV12-4 and TRBJ1-5; no definite D call. This CDR3 spans 13 amino acids. V lost 4 bases and J lost 6, with 10 bases in between. CDR3 sequence: CASSSREGQPQHF. DNA of the CDR3: TGTGCCAGCAGTTCAAGGGAGGGTCAGCCCCAGCATTTT.

The gene calls are TRBV9 and TRBJ1-5, with 8 nucleotides matching TRBD1. With 2 bases clipped from V and 4 bases from J, the junction kept 5 bases outside the gene matches. CDR1 is SGDLS, CDR2 YYNGEE, per germline. The CDR3 loop spans 15 amino acids. CDR3 sequence: CASSVEGQENQPQHF. CDR3 nucleotides: TGTGCCAGCAGCGTTGAGGGACAGGAAAATCAGCCCCAGCATTTT. Full variable domain (outside the CDR3, taken from reference TRBV9 and TRBJ1-5): DSGVTQTPKHLITATGQRVTLRCSPRSGDLSVYWYQQSLDQGLQFLIQYYNGEERAKGNILERFSAQQFPDLHSELNLSSLELGDSALYFCASSVEGQENQPQHFGDGTRLSIL.